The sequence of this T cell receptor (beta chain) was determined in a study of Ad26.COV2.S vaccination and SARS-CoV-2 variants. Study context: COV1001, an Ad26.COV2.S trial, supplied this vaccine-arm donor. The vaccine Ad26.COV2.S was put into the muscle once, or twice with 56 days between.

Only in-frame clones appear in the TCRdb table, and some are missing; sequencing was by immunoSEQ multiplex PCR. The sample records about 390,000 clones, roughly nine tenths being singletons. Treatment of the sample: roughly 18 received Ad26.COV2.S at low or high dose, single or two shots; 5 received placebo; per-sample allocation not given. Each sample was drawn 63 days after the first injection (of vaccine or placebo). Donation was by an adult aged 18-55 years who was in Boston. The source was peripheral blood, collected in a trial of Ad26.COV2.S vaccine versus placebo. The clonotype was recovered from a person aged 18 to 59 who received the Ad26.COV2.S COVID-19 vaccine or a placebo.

The CDR3 region is CASSIGGWGNQPQHF. CDR3 nucleotide sequence: TGTGCCAGTAGTATCGGGGGATGGGGCAATCAGCCCCAGCATTTT. The rearrangement uses TRBV19 and TRBJ1-5; the D gene is possibly TRBD1 (5 bases). The CDR3 totals 15 residues. The V gene lost 3 bases and the J gene lost 2 bases, with 11 bases spanning the gap. CDR1 LNHDA and CDR2 SQIVND come from the germline V gene (reference sequence).